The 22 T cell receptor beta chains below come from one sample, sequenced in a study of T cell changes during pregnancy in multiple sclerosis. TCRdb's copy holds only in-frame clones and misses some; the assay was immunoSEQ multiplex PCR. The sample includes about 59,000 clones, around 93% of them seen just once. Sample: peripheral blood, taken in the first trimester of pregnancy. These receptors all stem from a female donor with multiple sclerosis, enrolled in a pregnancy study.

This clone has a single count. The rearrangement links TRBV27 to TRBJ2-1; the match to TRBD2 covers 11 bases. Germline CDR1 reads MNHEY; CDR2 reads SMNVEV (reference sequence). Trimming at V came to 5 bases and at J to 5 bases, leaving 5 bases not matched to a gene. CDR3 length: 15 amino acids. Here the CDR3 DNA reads TGTGCCAGCAGTGATAGCGGGAGGGCCCACAATGAGCAGTTCTTC. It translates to CASSDSGRAHNEQFF.

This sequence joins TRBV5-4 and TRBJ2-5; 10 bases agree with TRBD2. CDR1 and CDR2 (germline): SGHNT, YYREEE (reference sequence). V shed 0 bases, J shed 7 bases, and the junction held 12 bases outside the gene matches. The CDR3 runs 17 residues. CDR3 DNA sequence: TGTGCCAGCAGCTTGGGACTAGCGGGTAACGTGCGGGTGACCCAGTACTTC. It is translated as CASSLGLAGNVRVTQYF. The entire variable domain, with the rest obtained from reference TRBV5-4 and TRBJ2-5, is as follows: ETGVTQSPTHLIKTRGQQVTLRCSSQSGHNTVSWYQQALGQGPQFIFQYYREEENGRGNFPPRFSGLQFPNYSSELNVNALELDDSALYLCASSLGLAGNVRVTQYFGPGTRLLVL.

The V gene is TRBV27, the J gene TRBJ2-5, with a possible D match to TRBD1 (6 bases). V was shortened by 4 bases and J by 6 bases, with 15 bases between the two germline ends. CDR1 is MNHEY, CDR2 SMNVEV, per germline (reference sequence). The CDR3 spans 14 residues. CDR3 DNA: TGTGCCAGCAGTTCGGCCAACAGGGCCCAGACCCAGTACTTC. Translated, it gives CASSSANRAQTQYF.

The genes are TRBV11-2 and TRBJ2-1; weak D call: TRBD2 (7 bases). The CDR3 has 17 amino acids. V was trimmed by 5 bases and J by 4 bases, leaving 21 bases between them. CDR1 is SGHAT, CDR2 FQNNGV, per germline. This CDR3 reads CASSPRGGSGEYNEQFF. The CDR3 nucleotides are TGTGCCAGCAGCCCTAGGGGGGGGAGCGGGGAATACAATGAGCAGTTCTTC.

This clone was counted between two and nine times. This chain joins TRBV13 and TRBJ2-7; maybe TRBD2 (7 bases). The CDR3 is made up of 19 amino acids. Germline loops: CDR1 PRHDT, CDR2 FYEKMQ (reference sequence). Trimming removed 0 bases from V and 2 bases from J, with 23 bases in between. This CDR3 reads CASSLGPSRGGLVAYEQYF. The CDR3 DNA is TGTGCCAGCAGCTTAGGCCCAAGCAGGGGAGGACTAGTCGCCTACGAGCAGTACTTC.

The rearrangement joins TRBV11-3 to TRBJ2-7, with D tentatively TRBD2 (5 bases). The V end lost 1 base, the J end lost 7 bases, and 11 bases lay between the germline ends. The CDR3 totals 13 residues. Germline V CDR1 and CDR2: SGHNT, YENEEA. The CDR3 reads CASSLGERLEQYF. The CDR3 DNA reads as TGTGCCAGCAGCTTAGGGGAGAGACTTGAGCAGTACTTC.

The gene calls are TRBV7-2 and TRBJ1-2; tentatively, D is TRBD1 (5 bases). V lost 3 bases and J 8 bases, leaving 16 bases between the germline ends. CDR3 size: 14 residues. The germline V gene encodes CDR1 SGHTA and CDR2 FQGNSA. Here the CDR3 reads CASSFRRGDGGYTF. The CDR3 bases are TGTGCCAGCAGCTTTCGTCGGGGGGACGGGGGCTACACCTTC.

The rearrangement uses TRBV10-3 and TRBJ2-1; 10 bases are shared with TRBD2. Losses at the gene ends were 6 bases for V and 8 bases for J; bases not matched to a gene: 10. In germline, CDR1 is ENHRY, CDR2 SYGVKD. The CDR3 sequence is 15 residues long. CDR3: CAISTGTSEPHEQFF. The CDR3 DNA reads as TGTGCCATCAGCACCGGGACTAGCGAGCCCCATGAGCAGTTCTTC.

The CDR3 loop reads CASSSGLGELFF. CDR3 in DNA: TGCGCCAGCAGCTCAGGACTCGGGGAGCTGTTTTTT. V usage is TRBV5-1 and J usage is TRBJ2-2, with TRBD2 as a possible D gene (5 bases). The length of the CDR3 is 12 residues. Trimming pared 3 bases from V and 7 bases from J, leaving 7 bases between. Germline V gene data show CDR1 as SGHRS and CDR2 as YFSETQ.

The CDR3 region is CAISEVAGAETQYF. CDR3 sequence (DNA): TGTGCCATCAGTGAGGTAGCGGGCGCAGAGACCCAGTACTTC. The chain links TRBV10-3 to TRBJ2-5; 7 bases line up with TRBD2. CDR1 and CDR2 from the germline V gene are ENHRY and SYGVKD. The CDR3 has 14 residues. The junction had 4 bases not matched to a gene; V was cut back by 2 bases and J by 4 bases.

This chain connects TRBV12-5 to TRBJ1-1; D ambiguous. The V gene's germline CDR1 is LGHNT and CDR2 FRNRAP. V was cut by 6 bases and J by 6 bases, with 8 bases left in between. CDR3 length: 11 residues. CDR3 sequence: CASGVESEAFF. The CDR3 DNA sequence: TGTGCTAGTGGCGTTGAGTCTGAAGCTTTCTTT.

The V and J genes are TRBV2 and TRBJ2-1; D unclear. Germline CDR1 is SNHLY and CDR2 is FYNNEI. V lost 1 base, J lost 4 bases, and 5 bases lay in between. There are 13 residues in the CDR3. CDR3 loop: CASSEELYNEQFF. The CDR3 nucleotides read TGTGCCAGCAGTGAAGAATTATACAATGAGCAGTTCTTC.

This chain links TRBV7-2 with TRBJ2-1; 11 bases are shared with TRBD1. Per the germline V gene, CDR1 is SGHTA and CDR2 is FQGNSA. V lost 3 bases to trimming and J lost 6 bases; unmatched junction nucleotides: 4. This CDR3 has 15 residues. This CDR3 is CASSFGQGARNEQFF. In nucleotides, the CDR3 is TGTGCCAGCAGCTTCGGACAGGGGGCGCGCAATGAGCAGTTCTTC. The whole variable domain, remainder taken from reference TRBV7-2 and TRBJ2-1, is GAGVSQSPSNKVTEKGKDVELRCDPISGHTALYWYRQSLGQGLEFLIYFQGNSAPDKSGLPSDRFSAERTGGSVSTLTIQRTQQEDSAVYLCASSFGQGARNEQFFGPGTRLTVL.

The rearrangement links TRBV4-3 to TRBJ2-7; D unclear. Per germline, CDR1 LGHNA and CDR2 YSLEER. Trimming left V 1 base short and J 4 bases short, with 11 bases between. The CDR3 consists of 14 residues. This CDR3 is CASSQVTASYEQYF. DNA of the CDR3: TGCGCCAGCAGCCAAGTTACAGCATCGTACGAGCAGTACTTC.

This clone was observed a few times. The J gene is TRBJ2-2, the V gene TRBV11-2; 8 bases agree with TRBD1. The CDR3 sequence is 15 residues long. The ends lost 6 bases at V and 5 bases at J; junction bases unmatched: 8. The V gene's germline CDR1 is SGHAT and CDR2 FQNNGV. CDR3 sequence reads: CASRPQGASTGELFF. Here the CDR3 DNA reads TGTGCCAGCAGGCCGCAGGGGGCGTCAACCGGGGAGCTGTTTTTT.

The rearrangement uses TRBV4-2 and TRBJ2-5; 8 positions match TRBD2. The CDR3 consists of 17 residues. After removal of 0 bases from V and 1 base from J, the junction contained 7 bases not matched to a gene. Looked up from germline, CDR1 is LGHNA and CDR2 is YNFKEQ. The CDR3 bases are TGTGCCAGCAGCCAAGATGGTGGCCTAGCGGGCCAAGAGACCCAGTACTTC. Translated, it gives CASSQDGGLAGQETQYF.

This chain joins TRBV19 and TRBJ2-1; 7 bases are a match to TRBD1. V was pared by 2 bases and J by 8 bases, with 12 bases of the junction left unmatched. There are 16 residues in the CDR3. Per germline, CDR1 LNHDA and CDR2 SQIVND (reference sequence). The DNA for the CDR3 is TGTGCCAGTAGTATATTGGTACGACAGGGAGTCGATGAGCAGTTCTTC. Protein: CASSILVRQGVDEQFF.

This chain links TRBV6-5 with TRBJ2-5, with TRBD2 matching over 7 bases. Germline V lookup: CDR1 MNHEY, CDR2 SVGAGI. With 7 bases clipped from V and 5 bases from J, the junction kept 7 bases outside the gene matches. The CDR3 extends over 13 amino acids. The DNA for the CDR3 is TGTGCCAGCACCCCGGGGGGTGGCGAGACCCAGTACTTC. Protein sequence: CASTPGGGETQYF.

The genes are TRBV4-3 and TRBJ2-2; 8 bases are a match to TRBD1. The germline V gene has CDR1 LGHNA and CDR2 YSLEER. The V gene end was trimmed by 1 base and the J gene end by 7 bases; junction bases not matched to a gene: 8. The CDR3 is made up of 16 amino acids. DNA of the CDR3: TGCGCCAGCAGCCAAGTTCCAGGGGGCGGGGACGGGGAGCTGTTTTTT. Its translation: CASSQVPGGGDGELFF.

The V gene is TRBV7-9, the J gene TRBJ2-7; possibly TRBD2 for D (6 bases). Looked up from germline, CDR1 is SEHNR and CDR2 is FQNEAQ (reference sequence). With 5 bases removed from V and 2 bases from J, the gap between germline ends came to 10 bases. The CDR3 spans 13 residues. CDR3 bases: TGTGCCAGCAGCACTCGGGAGACCTACGAGCAGTACTTC. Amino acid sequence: CASSTRETYEQYF.

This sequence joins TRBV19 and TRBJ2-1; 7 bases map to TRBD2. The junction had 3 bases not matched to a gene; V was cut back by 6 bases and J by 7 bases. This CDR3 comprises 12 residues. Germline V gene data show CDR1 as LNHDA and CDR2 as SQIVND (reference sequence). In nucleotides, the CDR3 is TGTGCCAGTAGCGGGAGGAATAATGAGCAGTTCTTC. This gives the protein CASSGRNNEQFF.

The CDR3 reads CASSYGQGTYEQYF. Written as DNA, the CDR3 is TGTGCCAGCAGTTACGGGCAGGGTACCTACGAGCAGTACTTC. The gene calls are TRBV6-6 and TRBJ2-7; perhaps TRBD1 as D (5 bases). Trimming pared 2 bases from V and 2 bases from J, leaving 10 bases between. The CDR3 runs 14 residues. The germline CDR1 and CDR2 sequences are MNHNY and SVGAGI (reference sequence).